Following are 16 T cell receptor beta chains from one sample sequenced in a study of neurological immune-mediated disorders. TCRdb recomputed calls from the 5' RACE reads with MiXCR, one row per CDR3 protein. The sample holds roughly 80,000 distinct CDR3 sequences; more than 15% are singletons and the top ten take approximately 15%. The sample consisted of PBMCs. The source is a woman in her 40s in good health.

There are many counts of this clonotype. This chain uses TRBV7-8 with TRBJ2-7, with no clear D. V lost 2 bases, J lost 1 base, and 6 bases lay in between. The CDR3 spans 13 residues. The germline gives CDR1 SGHVS, CDR2 FQNEAQ. CDR3 amino acids: CASSLRVSYEQYV. The CDR3 bases are TGTGCCAGCAGCTTAAGGGTGTCCTACGAGCAGTACGTC.

This clonotype was seen a handful of times. J is TRBJ1-1 and V is TRBV5-1; D is ambiguous. V was cut by 2 bases and J by 0 bases, with 11 bases left in between. The CDR3 contains 15 residues. Germline-derived CDR1 and CDR2 are SGHRS and YFSETQ. For the CDR3, the DNA is TGCGCCAGCAGCTTTTCTGGGGATATGAACACTGAAGCTTTCTTT. It yields the protein CASSFSGDMNTEAFF.

This clonotype was detected only once. The chain joins TRBV10-3 to TRBJ1-3; D is uncertain. Germline V gene lookup returns CDR1 ENHRY and CDR2 SYGVKD. V was trimmed by 10 bases and J by 0 bases, leaving 13 bases between them. The CDR3 has 14 amino acids. The CDR3 is CATTSPSSGNTIYF. Written as DNA, the CDR3 is TGTGCCACTACATCGCCGTCCTCTGGAAACACCATATATTTT.

This clonotype was seen at least ten times. V is TRBV7-7 and J is TRBJ2-2, with D possibly called TRBD1 or TRBD2 (5 bases each). Germline CDR1 SSHAT, CDR2 FNYEAQ (reference sequence). CDR3 length equals 15 residues. V gave up 3 bases and J gave up 5 bases, with 13 bases separating them. In nucleotides, the CDR3 is TGTGCCAGCAGCTTGGAGCTGGGGACGACCGGGGAGCTGTTTTTT. This gives the protein CASSLELGTTGELFF.

This clonotype was recorded at least ten times. V and J are TRBV5-6 and TRBJ2-3; TRBD2 agrees at 8 bases. V shed 4 bases and J 11 bases; nucleotides not matched to a gene: 6. CDR3 length: 12 residues. Germline lookup yields CDR1 SGHDT and CDR2 YYEEEE. The CDR3 DNA reads as TGTGCCAGCAGCGAACTAGCGGCCCGGCAGTATTTT. Its translation: CASSELAARQYF.

The CDR3: CASSSKGSKETQYF. CDR3 nucleotide sequence: TGCGCCAGCAGTTCTAAAGGGTCGAAAGAGACCCAGTACTTC. The chain employs TRBV5-1 and TRBJ2-5; unclear D gene. V dropped 5 bases and J dropped 3 bases, with 14 bases sitting between them. Germline V lookup: CDR1 SGHRS, CDR2 YFSETQ. This CDR3 has 14 amino acids.

This clonotype has a count of ten or more. The V call is TRBV24-1, the J call TRBJ2-4; D not certain. CDR3 length: 13 residues. The germline gives CDR1 KGHDR, CDR2 SFDVKD. Between the trimmed V and J ends, which lost 3 bases and 7 bases, there was a span of 9 bases. The CDR3 coding sequence is TGTGCCACCAGTGATCATACCACGAACATTCAGTACTTC. Its translation: CATSDHTTNIQYF.

This chain connects TRBV12-3 or TRBV12-4 to TRBJ2-7; D possibly corresponds to TRBD2 (6 bases). V was pared by 1 base and J by 3 bases, with 13 bases between. The CDR3 loop spans 15 amino acids. The CDR3 here is CASSLGGVTGYEQYF. CDR3 coding DNA: TGTGCCAGCAGTTTAGGGGGGGTCACGGGCTACGAGCAGTACTTC.

This clonotype was picked up many times. This chain uses TRBV20-1 with TRBJ2-2, with D perhaps TRBD2 (5 bases). Trimming stripped 3 bases from V and 0 bases from J, with 11 bases between. In germline, CDR1 is DFQATT, CDR2 SNEGSKA (reference sequence). The CDR3 is 15 amino acids. In DNA form, the CDR3 reads TGCAGTGCTAGGGACTTTTCCGCGAACACCGGGGAGCTGTTTTTT. Translation: CSARDFSANTGELFF.

The sample holds many counts of this clonotype. This chain joins TRBV3-1 and TRBJ2-5, with 7 bases aligning to TRBD2. Trimming at V came to 3 bases and at J to 1 base, leaving 2 bases not matched to a gene. The CDR3 spans 14 residues. Germline V gene lookup returns CDR1 LGHDT and CDR2 YNNKEL (reference sequence). The CDR3 region has the DNA TGTGCCAGCAGCCACCGGGGGGTCCAAGAGACCCAGTACTTC. Translating it yields CASSHRGVQETQYF.

This clonotype was seen at least ten times. The rearrangement joins TRBV12-3 or TRBV12-4 to TRBJ1-2; TRBD1 matches 10 bases. CDR3 length equals 13 residues. The V and J ends lost 5 bases and 8 bases, in that order; junction bases with no gene match: 5. The CDR3: CASSPGQGIGYTF. CDR3 nucleotides: TGTGCCAGCAGTCCGGGACAGGGGATCGGCTACACCTTC.

There are many counts of this clonotype. The V call is TRBV7-2, the J call TRBJ2-5, with D perhaps given as TRBD1 or TRBD2 (5 bases each). V shed 0 bases and J shed 4 bases, with 12 bases lying between them. In germline, CDR1 is SGHTA, CDR2 FQGNSA. CDR3 length equals 15 residues. CDR3: CASSLASRDGETQYF. CDR3 nucleotides: TGTGCCAGCAGCTTAGCCTCCAGGGACGGAGAGACCCAGTACTTC.

This clonotype showed up many times. Here the CDR3 DNA reads TGTGCCAGCAGCTTACGAGGGCAAAAGAACATTCAGTACTTC. It specifies CASSLRGQKNIQYF. J is TRBJ2-4 and V is TRBV7-2; a weak D match, TRBD2 (5 bases). CDR1 is SGHTA and CDR2 is FQGNSA in the germline V gene. With 2 bases removed from V and 7 bases from J, the gap between germline ends came to 12 bases. This CDR3 comprises 14 residues.

In its sample, this clonotype was seen many times. V is TRBV7-2 and J is TRBJ1-1, with unresolved D. CDR3 size: 15 residues. Germline CDR1 SGHTA, CDR2 FQGNSA. V lost 1 base to trimming and J lost 4 bases, with 13 bases between them. In nucleotides, the CDR3 is TGTGCCAGCAGCTTAGAGCCCCGGGTCAGCACTGAAGCTTTCTTT. This encodes CASSLEPRVSTEAFF.

Many counts were recorded for this clonotype. The rearrangement links TRBV12-3 or TRBV12-4 to TRBJ1-3; D is unclear. V lost 6 bases, J lost 1 base, and 19 bases lay in between. This CDR3 has 17 amino acids. CDR3 amino acids: CASSPTSFISSGNTIYF. CDR3 nucleotide sequence: TGTGCCAGCAGCCCGACCTCATTTATTTCGTCTGGAAACACCATATATTTT.

This clonotype has at least ten counts. The chain is built from TRBV5-5 and TRBJ1-5; D gene unclear. The CDR3 has 15 amino acids. Germline V gene data show CDR1 as SGHKS and CDR2 as YYEKEE (reference sequence). V lost 2 bases and J 0 bases, leaving 9 bases between the germline ends. The CDR3: CASSFRGLSNQPQHF. CDR3 nucleotides: TGTGCCAGCAGCTTCCGGGGTCTTAGCAATCAGCCCCAGCATTTT.